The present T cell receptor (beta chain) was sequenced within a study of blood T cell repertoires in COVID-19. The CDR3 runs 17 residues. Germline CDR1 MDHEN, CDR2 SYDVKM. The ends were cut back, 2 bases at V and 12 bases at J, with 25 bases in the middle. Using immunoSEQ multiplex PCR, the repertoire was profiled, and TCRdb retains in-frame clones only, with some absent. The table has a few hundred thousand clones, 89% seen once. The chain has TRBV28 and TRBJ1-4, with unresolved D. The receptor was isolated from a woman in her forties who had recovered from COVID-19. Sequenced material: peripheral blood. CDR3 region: CASSLTQRTPLYPQLFF. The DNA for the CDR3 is TGTGCCAGCAGTTTAACTCAAAGGACTCCTCTCTACCCCCAACTGTTTTTT.